One and the same sample provided the 32 T cell receptor beta chains below, sequenced in a study of spatial heterogeneity in lung cancer. Regarding the study as a whole: Tumor mutation counts were tracked by expanded intratumoral alpha and beta TCR counts.

Time point noted: sample taken at primary tumor resection. These receptors are not linked to any known antigen. Each CDR3 protein is one row after TCRdb ran MiXCR on the 5' RACE reads. Counted here are about 27,000 distinct CDR3 sequences, 7% to 7.5% occurring once; the ten biggest clones make up more than 20%. The specimen comprised lung tumor tissue, sampled at surgery. These receptors all come from a male donor with early-stage non-small cell lung cancer.

This clonotype was counted at least ten times. V is TRBV6-5 and J is TRBJ1-1; D call uncertain. Trimming removed 7 bases from V and 7 bases from J, with 16 bases in between. Germline assignment: CDR1 MNHEY and CDR2 SVGAGI. This CDR3 region has 13 residues. The CDR3 sequence: CASNPSKGVEAFF. The CDR3 nucleotides are TGTGCCAGCAATCCTAGTAAGGGTGTTGAAGCTTTCTTT.

This clonotype was counted between two and nine times. The rearrangement uses TRBV6-5 and TRBJ2-5; D is uncertain. The CDR3 runs to 13 residues. V dropped 2 bases and J dropped 5 bases, with 9 bases sitting between them. In germline, CDR1 is MNHEY, CDR2 SVGAGI. CDR3 DNA sequence: TGTGCCAGCAGTTACCTTGGGGTGGAGACCCAGTACTTC. It translates to CASSYLGVETQYF.

This clonotype was picked up many times. V and J are TRBV7-2 and TRBJ1-1; D not certain. Germline V lookup: CDR1 SGHTA, CDR2 FQGNSA. V lost 4 bases and J 11 bases, leaving 11 bases between the germline ends. CDR3 length: 11 residues. CDR3 sequence reads: CASSSYDGAFF. The CDR3 nucleotides read TGTGCCAGCAGCTCCTACGATGGGGCTTTCTTT.

Ten or more counts support this clonotype. The genes are TRBV7-2 and TRBJ1-5; D not resolved. The CDR3 is 13 amino acids. V was clipped by 5 bases and J by 5 bases, with 10 bases between them. Germline loops: CDR1 SGHTA, CDR2 FQGNSA. Here the CDR3 DNA reads TGTGCCAGCAGCGCCTCGACCTATCAGCCCCAGCATTTT. It codes for CASSASTYQPQHF.

This clonotype showed up many times. In nucleotides, the CDR3 is TGTGCCACCAGAGCCCCGCGAGGCACAGATACGCAGTATTTT. It specifies CATRAPRGTDTQYF. This chain uses TRBV15 with TRBJ2-3; the D is unclear. Trimming shortened V by 6 bases and J by 1 base, and 11 bases separated the two germline ends. The CDR3 extends over 14 amino acids. Looked up from germline, CDR1 is LNHNV and CDR2 is YYDKDF (reference sequence).

This clonotype has only a few counts. The chain links TRBV14 to TRBJ2-3; no clear D gene. Germline loops: CDR1 SGHDN, CDR2 FVKESK. The CDR3 spans 12 residues. V gave up 0 bases and J gave up 6 bases, with 4 bases separating them. The CDR3: CASSQDWDTQYF. DNA of the CDR3: TGTGCCAGCAGCCAAGATTGGGATACGCAGTATTTT.

This clonotype was seen more than once but under ten times. The chain carries TRBV24-1 and TRBJ1-5; no clear D. From germline, CDR1 is KGHDR and CDR2 SFDVKD. This CDR3 is built from 15 residues. V lost 5 bases to trimming and J lost 0 bases, with 10 bases between them. CDR3 in amino acids: CATSGSDLSNQPQHF. CDR3 nucleotides: TGTGCCACCAGTGGTTCGGACCTTAGCAATCAGCCCCAGCATTTT.

The table lists this clonotype with many counts. The J gene is TRBJ2-1, the V gene TRBV28, with 9 nucleotides matching TRBD1. CDR1 is MDHEN and CDR2 is SYDVKM in the germline V gene. The CDR3 spans 14 residues. The J segment lost 4 bases and the V segment lost 7 bases, leaving 5 bases of the junction unmatched. The CDR3 reads CASNGQGPYNEQFF. CDR3 DNA sequence: TGTGCCAGCAATGGACAGGGGCCGTACAATGAGCAGTTCTTC.

This clonotype has ten or more counts. V is TRBV29-1 and J is TRBJ2-3; 13 bases are a match to TRBD2. The CDR3 extends over 17 amino acids. Losses at the gene ends were 1 base for V and 4 bases for J; bases not matched to a gene: 8. CDR1 SQVTM and CDR2 ANQGSEA come from the germline V gene. CDR3 nucleotides: TGCAGCGTTGAAGGACTAGCGGGGGGACTAGGAGCAGATACGCAGTATTTT. Translation gives CSVEGLAGGLGADTQYF.

This clonotype was detected ten times or more. The chain employs TRBV13 and TRBJ2-4, with D perhaps TRBD2 (5 bases). Germline loops: CDR1 PRHDT, CDR2 FYEKMQ (reference sequence). The CDR3 contains 15 residues. Trimming stripped 0 bases from V and 3 bases from J, with 9 bases between. The CDR3 DNA follows: TGTGCCAGCAGCTTAGGGGGAGTAGGCAAAAACATTCAGTACTTC. Translation gives CASSLGGVGKNIQYF.

The chain links TRBV6-2 or TRBV6-3 to TRBJ2-1; 9 nucleotides align to TRBD1. Trimming cost V 0 bases and J 6 bases; bases outside gene matches: 6. The CDR3 spans 16 residues. The germline V gene encodes CDR1 MNHEY and CDR2 SVGEGT. CDR3 in DNA: TGTGCCAGCAGTTACTCGGGACAGGGCAAACTCAATGAGCAGTTCTTC. Protein product: CASSYSGQGKLNEQFF.

This clonotype was picked up a small number of times. V usage is TRBV6-1 and J usage is TRBJ1-5, with D perhaps TRBD1 (5 bases). This CDR3 has 13 residues. The V gene's germline CDR1 is MNHNS and CDR2 SASEGT. V was trimmed by 8 bases and J by 3 bases, leaving 11 bases between them. This chain's CDR3 is CASAWGFNQPQHF. The CDR3 region has the DNA TGTGCCAGCGCCTGGGGGTTCAATCAGCCCCAGCATTTT.

This clonotype was seen a few times. The V and J genes are TRBV7-6 and TRBJ2-5, with 8 nucleotides matching TRBD2. The CDR3 spans 15 residues. V lost 4 bases to trimming and J lost 4 bases; unmatched junction nucleotides: 8. Germline V gives CDR1 SGHVS, CDR2 FNYEAQ. The CDR3 spells CASSYPDGGAETQYF. The CDR3 region has the DNA TGTGCCAGCAGCTACCCTGACGGGGGGGCAGAGACCCAGTACTTC.

This clonotype was observed at least ten times. The chain employs TRBV10-3 and TRBJ1-5; tentative D call: TRBD1 (6 bases). Trimming left V 6 bases short and J 1 base short, with 7 bases between. The CDR3 covers 13 residues. Germline V CDR1 and CDR2: ENHRY, SYGVKD. Here the CDR3 DNA reads TGTGCCATCAGGGGGGCAAGCAATCAGCCCCAGCATTTT. It codes for CAIRGASNQPQHF.

The table lists this clonotype with many counts. CDR3 DNA: TGCGCCAGCAGTTGGTCGGGAAGCACTGAAGCTTTCTTT. Translating gives CASSWSGSTEAFF. The rearrangement joins TRBV5-1 to TRBJ1-1, with unresolved D. This CDR3 region has 13 residues. V dropped 5 bases and J dropped 4 bases, with 12 bases sitting between them. Germline loops: CDR1 SGHRS, CDR2 YFSETQ.

This clonotype was recorded many times. The chain has TRBV11-3 and TRBJ2-7; the D is unclear. Trimming shortened V by 1 base and J by 7 bases, and 17 bases separated the two germline ends. CDR3 length equals 15 residues. Per the germline V gene, CDR1 is SGHNT and CDR2 is YENEEA. DNA for the CDR3: TGTGCCAGCAGCTTAGTATCCGGATCCCTGGGGGAGCAGTACTTC. Translated, it gives CASSLVSGSLGEQYF.

The rearrangement joins TRBV2 to TRBJ2-3, with 8 bases identical to TRBD1. With V trimmed by 11 bases and J by 5 bases, 12 bases remained unmatched. This CDR3 comprises 14 residues. Germline V gives CDR1 SNHLY, CDR2 FYNNEI. The CDR3 spells CAGQGPLGVDTQYF. As DNA, the CDR3 is TGTGCCGGACAGGGTCCTCTGGGGGTAGATACGCAGTATTTT. Drawing the rest from reference TRBV2 and TRBJ2-3, the complete variable domain is EPEVTQTPSHQVTQMGQEVILRCVPISNHLYFYWYRQILGQKVEFLVSFYNNEISEKSEIFDDQFSVERPDGSNFTLKIRSTKLEDSAMYFCAGQGPLGVDTQYFGPGTRLTVL.

In its sample, this clonotype was seen many times. The chain couples TRBV24-1 to TRBJ2-3; 9 bases fit TRBD1. CDR1 is KGHDR and CDR2 is SFDVKD in the germline V gene. The J segment lost 1 base and the V segment lost 3 bases, leaving 4 bases of the junction unmatched. The CDR3 length is 16 residues. CDR3 in amino acids: CATSDRTGEGTDTQYF. In nucleotides, the CDR3 is TGTGCCACCAGTGATCGGACAGGGGAAGGCACAGATACGCAGTATTTT.

V gene TRBV28 combines with J gene TRBJ1-1; D unresolved. The CDR3 sequence is 13 residues long. The germline gives CDR1 MDHEN, CDR2 SYDVKM. This CDR3 is CVISPQPNTEAFF. The DNA of the CDR3 is TGTGTCATCAGCCCCCAACCGAACACTGAAGCTTTCTTT.

This clonotype was observed a few times. The V call is TRBV4-1, the J call TRBJ1-4, with TRBD1 identical over 8 bases. The germline gives CDR1 MGHRA, CDR2 YSYEKL. The CDR3 covers 17 residues. After removal of 2 bases from V and 7 bases from J, the junction contained 12 bases not matched to a gene. CDR3 amino acids: CASSQQDPDRGGEKLFF. The CDR3 DNA reads as TGCGCCAGCAGCCAACAGGACCCTGACAGGGGAGGTGAAAAACTGTTTTTT.

This clonotype was counted ten times or more. The chain joins TRBV7-2 to TRBJ2-7; possibly TRBD1 for D (5 bases). The CDR3 spans 15 residues. Trimming removed 1 base at V and 3 bases at J, with 13 bases between. Germline V gives CDR1 SGHTA, CDR2 FQGNSA. CDR3 sequence reads: CASSLGQGRNYEQYF. CDR3 sequence (DNA): TGTGCCAGCAGCTTAGGGCAGGGAAGGAACTACGAGCAGTACTTC.

The V gene is TRBV12-3 or TRBV12-4, the J gene TRBJ1-6, with D unclear. Trimming shortened V by 5 bases and J by 3 bases, and 8 bases separated the two germline ends. The CDR3 loop spans 14 amino acids. Written as DNA, the CDR3 is TGTGCCAGCAGTCAAACACGCTATAATTCACCCCTCCACTTT. It yields the protein CASSQTRYNSPLHF.

This clonotype was detected many times. The gene calls are TRBV5-5 and TRBJ2-3; D not resolved. The V and J ends lost 0 bases and 6 bases respectively, with 14 bases between them. The CDR3 consists of 15 residues. Germline V gives CDR1 SGHKS, CDR2 YYEKEE (reference sequence). The CDR3 sequence: CASSLGPGPSDTQYF. The CDR3 DNA sequence: TGTGCCAGCAGCTTGGGGCCCGGACCGTCGGATACGCAGTATTTT.

There are many counts of this clonotype. The chain uses TRBV6-6 and TRBJ2-7; unclear D gene. The CDR3 totals 13 residues. Germline CDR1 MNHNY, CDR2 SVGAGI (reference sequence). Trimming left V 2 bases short and J 1 base short, with 6 bases between. The CDR3 DNA follows: TGTGCCAGCAGTTACGACGGTTCCTACGAGCAGTACTTC. Translating gives CASSYDGSYEQYF.

This clonotype appeared many times. This chain joins TRBV10-1 and TRBJ2-6, with D unclear. Germline loops: CDR1 WNHNN, CDR2 SYGVQD (reference sequence). CDR3 length: 11 residues. This CDR3 reads CEGSGANVLTF. The CDR3 region has the DNA TGCGAAGGCTCTGGGGCCAACGTCCTGACTTTC.

This clonotype was seen more than once but under ten times. V and J are TRBV18 and TRBJ2-7, with 10 bases aligning to TRBD2. This CDR3 is built from 17 residues. The germline V gene encodes CDR1 KGHSH and CDR2 LQKENI. With 3 bases clipped from V and 0 bases from J, the junction kept 8 bases outside the gene matches. The CDR3 DNA reads as TGTGCCAGCTCACCCAAAGGTAGCGGGGGGCGCTCCTACGAGCAGTACTTC. As protein: CASSPKGSGGRSYEQYF.

This clonotype has at least ten counts. The rearrangement joins TRBV7-9 to TRBJ1-5; D uncertain. V dropped 1 base and J dropped 4 bases, with 5 bases sitting between them. This CDR3 has 13 residues. Germline loops: CDR1 SEHNR, CDR2 FQNEAQ (reference sequence). DNA for the CDR3: TGTGCCAGCAGCTTAGAGCGGAATCAGCCCCAGCATTTT. Its translation is CASSLERNQPQHF.

The chain employs TRBV11-2 and TRBJ2-5, with 9 bases matching TRBD2. Germline-derived CDR1 and CDR2 are SGHAT and FQNNGV. V lost 4 bases to trimming and J lost 0 bases; unmatched junction nucleotides: 18. CDR3 length: 20 amino acids. In DNA form, the CDR3 reads TGTGCCAGCAGCTCGAGGGGCGCTAGCGGGGTTTGGAAGTACCAAGAGACCCAGTACTTC. It yields the protein CASSSRGASGVWKYQETQYF.

The rearrangement uses TRBV4-3 and TRBJ1-4; possible D gene TRBD1, 6 bases. The CDR3 spans 14 residues. CDR1 and CDR2 from the germline V gene are LGHNA and YSLEER. With 3 bases removed from V and 8 bases from J, the gap between germline ends came to 13 bases. DNA for the CDR3: TGCGCCAGCAGCCAGGGGGGGCAGGGGGAAAAACTGTTTTTT. It translates to CASSQGGQGEKLFF.

This clonotype was recorded many times. The chain is built from TRBV9 and TRBJ2-1; TRBD2 aligns across 9 bases. The germline gives CDR1 SGDLS, CDR2 YYNGEE. CDR3 length: 16 residues. Trimming took 0 bases from V and 3 from J; bases not matched to a gene: 4. This CDR3 reads CASSVATSGYYNEQFF. The DNA for the CDR3 is TGTGCCAGCAGCGTAGCTACTAGCGGGTACTACAATGAGCAGTTCTTC.

Many counts were recorded for this clonotype. The rearrangement links TRBV7-2 to TRBJ2-5; no definite D call. This CDR3 has 13 residues. V dropped 3 bases and J dropped 5 bases, with 10 bases sitting between them. Germline loops: CDR1 SGHTA, CDR2 FQGNSA. CDR3 sequence (DNA): TGTGCCAGCAGCTTTCGCCGAGGCGAGACCCAGTACTTC. It encodes CASSFRRGETQYF.

This clonotype was seen ten or more times. The CDR3 loop reads CASSLGQMNTEAFF. The CDR3 DNA sequence: TGCGCCAGCAGCTTGGGACAGATGAACACTGAAGCTTTCTTT. The chain combines TRBV5-1 with TRBJ1-1, with D maybe TRBD1 (5 bases). V was cut by 0 bases and J by 0 bases, with 6 bases left in between. CDR1 is SGHRS and CDR2 is YFSETQ in the germline V gene. The CDR3 loop spans 14 amino acids.